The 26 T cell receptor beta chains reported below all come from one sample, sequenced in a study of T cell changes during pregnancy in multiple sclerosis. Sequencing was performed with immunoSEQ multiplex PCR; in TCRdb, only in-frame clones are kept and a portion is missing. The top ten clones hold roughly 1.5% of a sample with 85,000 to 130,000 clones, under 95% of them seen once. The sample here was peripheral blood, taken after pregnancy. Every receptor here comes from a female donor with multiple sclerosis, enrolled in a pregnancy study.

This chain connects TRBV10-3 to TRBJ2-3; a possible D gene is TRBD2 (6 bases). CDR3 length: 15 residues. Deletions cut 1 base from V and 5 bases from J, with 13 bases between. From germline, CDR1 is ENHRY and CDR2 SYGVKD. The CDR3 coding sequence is TGTGCCATCAGTGAGTGGCGGGATGAAGGAGATACGCAGTATTTT. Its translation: CAISEWRDEGDTQYF.

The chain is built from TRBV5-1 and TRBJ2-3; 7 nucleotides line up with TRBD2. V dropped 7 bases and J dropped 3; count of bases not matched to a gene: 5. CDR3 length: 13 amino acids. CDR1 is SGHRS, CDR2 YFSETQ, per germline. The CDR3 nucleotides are TGCGCCAGCCTGAGGGAGGGAACAGATACGCAGTATTTT. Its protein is CASLREGTDTQYF.

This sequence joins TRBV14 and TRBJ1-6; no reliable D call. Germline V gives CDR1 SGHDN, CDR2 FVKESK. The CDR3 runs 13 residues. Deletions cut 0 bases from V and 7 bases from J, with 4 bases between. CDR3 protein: CASSQDPNSPLHF. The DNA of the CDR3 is TGTGCCAGCAGCCAAGATCCGAATTCACCCCTCCACTTT. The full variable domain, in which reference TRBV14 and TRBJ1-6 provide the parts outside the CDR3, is EAGVTQFPSHSVIEKGQTVTLRCDPISGHDNLYWYRRVMGKEIKFLLHFVKESKQDESGMPNNRFLAERTGGTYSTLKVQPAELEDSGVYFCASSQDPNSPLHFGNGTRLTVT.

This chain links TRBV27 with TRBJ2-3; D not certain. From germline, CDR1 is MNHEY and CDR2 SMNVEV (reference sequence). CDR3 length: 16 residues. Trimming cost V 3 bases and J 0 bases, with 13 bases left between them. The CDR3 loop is CASSFRNPPSTDTQYF. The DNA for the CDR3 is TGTGCCAGCAGTTTCAGGAACCCCCCTAGCACAGATACGCAGTATTTT.

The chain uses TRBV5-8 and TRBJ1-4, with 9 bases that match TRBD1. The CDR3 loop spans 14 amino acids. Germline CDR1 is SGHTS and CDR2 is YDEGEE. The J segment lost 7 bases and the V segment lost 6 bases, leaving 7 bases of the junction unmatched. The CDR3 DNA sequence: TGTGCCAGCACCCGGACAGGGGTGGCTGAAAAACTGTTTTTT. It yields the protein CASTRTGVAEKLFF. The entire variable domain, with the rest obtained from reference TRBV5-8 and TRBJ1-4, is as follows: EAGVTQSPTHLIKTRGQQATLRCSPISGHTSVYWYQQALGLGLQFLLWYDEGEERNRGNFPPRFSGRQFPNYSSELNVNALELEDSALYLCASTRTGVAEKLFFGSGTQLSVL.

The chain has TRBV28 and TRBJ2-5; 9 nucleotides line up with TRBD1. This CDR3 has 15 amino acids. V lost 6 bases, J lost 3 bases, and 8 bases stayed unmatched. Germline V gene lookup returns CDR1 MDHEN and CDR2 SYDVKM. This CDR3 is CASSATGGSEETQYF. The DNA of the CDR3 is TGTGCCAGCAGCGCGACAGGGGGTAGTGAAGAGACCCAGTACTTC. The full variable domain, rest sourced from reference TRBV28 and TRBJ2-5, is DVKVTQSSRYLVKRTGEKVFLECVQDMDHENMFWYRQDPGLGLRLIYFSYDVKMKEKGDIPEGYSVSREKKERFSLILESASTNQTSMYLCASSATGGSEETQYFGPGTRLLVL.

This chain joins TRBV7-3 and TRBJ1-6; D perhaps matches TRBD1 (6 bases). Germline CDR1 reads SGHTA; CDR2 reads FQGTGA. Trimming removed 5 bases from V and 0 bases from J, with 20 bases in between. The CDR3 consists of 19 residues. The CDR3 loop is CASSRKRTDSHSYNSPLHF. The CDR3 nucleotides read TGTGCCAGCAGCCGGAAGCGGACAGATTCACACTCCTATAATTCACCCCTCCACTTT.

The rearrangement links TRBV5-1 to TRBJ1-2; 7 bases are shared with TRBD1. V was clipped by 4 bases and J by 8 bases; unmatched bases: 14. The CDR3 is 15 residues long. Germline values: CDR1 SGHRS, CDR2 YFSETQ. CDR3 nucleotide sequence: TGCGCCAGCAGCCCGGGACAGCCCCGATCGGGAGGCTACACCTTC. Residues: CASSPGQPRSGGYTF. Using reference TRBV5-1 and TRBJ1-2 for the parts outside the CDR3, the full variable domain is KAGVTQTPRYLIKTRGQQVTLSCSPISGHRSVSWYQQTPGQGLQFLFEYFSETQRNKGNFPGRFSGRQFSNSRSEMNVSTLELGDSALYLCASSPGQPRSGGYTFGSGTRLTVV.

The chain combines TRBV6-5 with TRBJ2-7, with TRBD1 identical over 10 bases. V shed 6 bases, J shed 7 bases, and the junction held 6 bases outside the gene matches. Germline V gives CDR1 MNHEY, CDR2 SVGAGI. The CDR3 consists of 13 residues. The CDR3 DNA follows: TGTGCCAGCAGGCGGACAGGGGGTGGGGAGCAGTACTTC. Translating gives CASRRTGGGEQYF.

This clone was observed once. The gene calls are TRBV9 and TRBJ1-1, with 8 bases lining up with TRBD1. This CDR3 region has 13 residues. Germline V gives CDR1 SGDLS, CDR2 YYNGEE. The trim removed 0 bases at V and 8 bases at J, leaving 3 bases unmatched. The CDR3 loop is CASSVDRTGEAFF. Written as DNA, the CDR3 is TGTGCCAGCAGCGTAGATAGGACAGGGGAAGCTTTCTTT.

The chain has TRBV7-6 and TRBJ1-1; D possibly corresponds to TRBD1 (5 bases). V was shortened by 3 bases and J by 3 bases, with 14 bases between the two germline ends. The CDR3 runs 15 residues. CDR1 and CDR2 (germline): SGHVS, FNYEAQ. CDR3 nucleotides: TGTGCCAGCAGCTTGGATCTTGGGGGGTACACTGAAGCTTTCTTT. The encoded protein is CASSLDLGGYTEAFF.

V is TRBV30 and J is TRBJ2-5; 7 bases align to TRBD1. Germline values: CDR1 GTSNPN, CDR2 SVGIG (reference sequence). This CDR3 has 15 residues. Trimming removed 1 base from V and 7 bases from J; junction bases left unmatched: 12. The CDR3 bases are TGTGCCTGGAGTGCACCACAGGGGAAAGGGGGGACCCAGTACTTC. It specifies CAWSAPQGKGGTQYF. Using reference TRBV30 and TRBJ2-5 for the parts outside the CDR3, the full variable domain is SQTIHQWPATLVQPVGSPLSLECTVEGTSNPNLYWYRQAAGRGLQLLFYSVGIGQISSEVPQNLSASRPQDRQFILSSKKLLLSDSGFYLCAWSAPQGKGGTQYFGPGTRLLVL.

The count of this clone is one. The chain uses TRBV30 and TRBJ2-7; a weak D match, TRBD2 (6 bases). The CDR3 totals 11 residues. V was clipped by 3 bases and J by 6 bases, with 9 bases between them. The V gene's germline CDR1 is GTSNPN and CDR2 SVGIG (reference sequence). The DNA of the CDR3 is TGTGCCTGGAGCGGAGGGATCGAGCAGTACTTC. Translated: CAWSGGIEQYF. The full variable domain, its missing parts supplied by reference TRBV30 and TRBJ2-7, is SQTIHQWPATLVQPVGSPLSLECTVEGTSNPNLYWYRQAAGRGLQLLFYSVGIGQISSEVPQNLSASRPQDRQFILSSKKLLLSDSGFYLCAWSGGIEQYFGPGTRLTVT.

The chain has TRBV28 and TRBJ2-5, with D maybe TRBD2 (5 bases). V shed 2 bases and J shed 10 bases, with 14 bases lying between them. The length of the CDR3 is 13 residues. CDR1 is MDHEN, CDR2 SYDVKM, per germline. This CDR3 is CASSLQILGVQYF. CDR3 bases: TGTGCCAGCAGTTTACAAATCCTCGGGGTCCAGTACTTC.

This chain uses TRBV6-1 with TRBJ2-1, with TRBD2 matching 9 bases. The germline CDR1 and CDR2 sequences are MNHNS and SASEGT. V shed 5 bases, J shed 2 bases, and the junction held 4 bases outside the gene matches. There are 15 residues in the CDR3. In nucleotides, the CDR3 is TGTGCCAGCAGTTGGGGCGGGGGGGCCTACAATGAGCAGTTCTTC. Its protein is CASSWGGGAYNEQFF.

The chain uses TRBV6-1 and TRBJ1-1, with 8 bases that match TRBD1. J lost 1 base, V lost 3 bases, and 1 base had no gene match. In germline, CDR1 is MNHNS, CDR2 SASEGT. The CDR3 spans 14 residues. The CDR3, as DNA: TGTGCCAGCAGTGAGGGGACAGGGAACACTGAAGCTTTCTTT. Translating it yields CASSEGTGNTEAFF.

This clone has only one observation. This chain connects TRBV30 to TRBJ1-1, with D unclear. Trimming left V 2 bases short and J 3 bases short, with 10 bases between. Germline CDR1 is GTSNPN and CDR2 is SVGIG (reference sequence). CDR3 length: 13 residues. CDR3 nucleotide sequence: TGTGCCTGGAGTCGGGGTGGCGACACTGAAGCTTTCTTT. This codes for CAWSRGGDTEAFF.

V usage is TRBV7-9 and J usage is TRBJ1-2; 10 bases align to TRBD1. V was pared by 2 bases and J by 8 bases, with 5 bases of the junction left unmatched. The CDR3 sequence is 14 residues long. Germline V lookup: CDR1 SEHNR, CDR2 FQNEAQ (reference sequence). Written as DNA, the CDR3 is TGTGCCAGCAGCTTATTGACAGGGGGCGACGGCTACACCTTC. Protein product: CASSLLTGGDGYTF.

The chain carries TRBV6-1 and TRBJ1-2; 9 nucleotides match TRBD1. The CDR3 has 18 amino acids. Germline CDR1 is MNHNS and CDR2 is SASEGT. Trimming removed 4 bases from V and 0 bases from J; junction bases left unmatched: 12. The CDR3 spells CASSAPRDRVTANYGYTF. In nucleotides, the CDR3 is TGTGCCAGCAGTGCTCCTCGGGACAGGGTAACGGCTAACTATGGCTACACCTTC.

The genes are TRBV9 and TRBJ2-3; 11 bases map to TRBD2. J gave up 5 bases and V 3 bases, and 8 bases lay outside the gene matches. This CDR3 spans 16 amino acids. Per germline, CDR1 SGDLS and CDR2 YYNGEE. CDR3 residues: CASSGGTSGWGDTQYF. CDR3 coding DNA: TGTGCCAGCAGCGGCGGGACTAGCGGATGGGGAGATACGCAGTATTTT.

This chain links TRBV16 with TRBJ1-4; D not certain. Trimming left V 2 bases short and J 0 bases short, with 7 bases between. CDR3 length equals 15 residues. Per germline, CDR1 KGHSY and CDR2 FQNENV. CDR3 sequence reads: CASSQLMATNEKLFF. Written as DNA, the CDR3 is TGTGCCAGCAGCCAACTAATGGCAACTAATGAAAAACTGTTTTTT.

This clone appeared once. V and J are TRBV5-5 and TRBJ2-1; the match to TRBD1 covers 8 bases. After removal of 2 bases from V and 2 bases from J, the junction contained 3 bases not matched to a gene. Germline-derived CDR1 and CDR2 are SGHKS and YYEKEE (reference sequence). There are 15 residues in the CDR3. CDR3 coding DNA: TGTGCCAGCAGCTTCGTGACAGGGGCCTACAATGAGCAGTTCTTC. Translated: CASSFVTGAYNEQFF.

The CDR3 protein is CATSRDPLLGGYNSPLHF. As DNA, the CDR3 is TGTGCCACCAGCAGAGATCCCCTCCTAGGTGGCTATAATTCACCCCTCCACTTT. This rearrangement joins TRBV15 to TRBJ1-6; unclear D gene. Trimming stripped 0 bases from V and 3 bases from J, with 15 bases between. Germline loops: CDR1 LNHNV, CDR2 YYDKDF (reference sequence). The CDR3 is 18 amino acids.

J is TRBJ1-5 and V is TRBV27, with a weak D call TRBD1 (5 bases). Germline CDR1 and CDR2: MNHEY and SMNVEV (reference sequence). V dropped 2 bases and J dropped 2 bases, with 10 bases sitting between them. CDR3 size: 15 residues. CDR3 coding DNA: TGTGCCAGCAGTTTAAAAGCGACAGGCAATCAGCCCCAGCATTTT. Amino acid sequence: CASSLKATGNQPQHF.

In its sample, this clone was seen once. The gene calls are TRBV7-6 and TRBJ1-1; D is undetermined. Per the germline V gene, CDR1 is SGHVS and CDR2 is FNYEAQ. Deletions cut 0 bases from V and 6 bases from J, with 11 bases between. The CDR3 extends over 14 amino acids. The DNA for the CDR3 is TGTGCCAGCAGCTTAGCGGGAGGCCAGGCTGAAGCTTTCTTT. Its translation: CASSLAGGQAEAFF.

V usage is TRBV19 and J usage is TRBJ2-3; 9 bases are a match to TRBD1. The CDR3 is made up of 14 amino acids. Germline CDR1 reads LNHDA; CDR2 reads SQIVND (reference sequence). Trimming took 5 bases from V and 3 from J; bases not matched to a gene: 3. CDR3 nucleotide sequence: TGTGCCAGTAGTGGACAGGGGCTAACAGATACGCAGTATTTT. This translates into CASSGQGLTDTQYF.